This section outlines one T cell receptor (beta chain) sequence together with its context. This specimen comes from a study of CD8 T cells in Susac syndrome. RNA totalling roughly 0.45 to 1 ug underwent reverse transcription with random hexamers. Across 54 Vbeta and 13 Jbeta, TCR beta CDR3 was amplified with immunoSEQ multiplex PCR. TCRdb analysed the immunoSEQ multiplex PCR reads with MiXCR anew, one entry per CDR3 protein. This sample has 200,000 to 250,000 distinct CDR3 sequences, with roughly 95% found just once. Germline V gene lookup returns CDR1 SGHNT and CDR2 YYREEE (reference sequence). Trimming cost V 0 bases and J 2 bases; bases outside gene matches: 6. CDR3 size: 16 residues.

The sample consisted of CD4+ T cells from PBMCs. The chain employs TRBV5-4 and TRBJ2-5; 8 bases are shared with TRBD2. The TCR was taken from a human donor with multiple sclerosis. CDR3 in DNA: TGTGCCAGCAGCTTGGGCCTAGCGGGTACTCAAGAGACCCAGTACTTC. It encodes CASSLGLAGTQETQYF.